The next 8 T cell receptor beta chains were all read from a single sample in a study of T cells in Graves' hyperthyroidism and ophthalmopathy. Amplified TCR beta CDR3 regions derived from RNA transcripts. A first-round RT-PCR of the TCR CDR3 used the HTBI primer set. One entry per CDR3 protein, called by TCRdb with MiXCR from the multiplex PCR reads. The sample lists 600,000 or so distinct CDR3 sequences, 14% occurring once. Sequenced material: blood. These receptors were obtained from a woman aged 45 to 65 with Graves' ophthalmopathy.

V usage is TRBV5-8 and J usage is TRBJ1-1; no firm D call. The germline V gene encodes CDR1 SGHTS and CDR2 YDEGEE. The CDR3 spans 17 residues. With 2 bases removed from V and 5 bases from J, the gap between germline ends came to 22 bases. CDR3 sequence (DNA): TGTGCCAGCAGCTTTCACGGTGGAGGATCTTCGATGACTGAAGCTTTCTTT. It encodes CASSFHGGGSSMTEAFF.

This clonotype was found many times. This rearrangement joins TRBV2 to TRBJ2-7, with D maybe TRBD1 (5 bases). Between the trimmed V and J ends, which lost 1 base and 2 bases, there was a span of 12 bases. CDR3 length: 15 amino acids. Germline assignment: CDR1 SNHLY and CDR2 FYNNEI. The CDR3, as DNA: TGTGCCAGCAGTGAAGGAACAGGCGTAACCTACGAGCAGTACTTC. Translation: CASSEGTGVTYEQYF.

This clonotype appeared many times. This chain connects TRBV6-2 or TRBV6-3 to TRBJ1-1; no clear D. Germline V gene lookup returns CDR1 MNHEY and CDR2 SVGEGT. V lost 10 bases to trimming and J lost 1 base, with 16 bases between them. The CDR3 loop spans 14 amino acids. Written as DNA, the CDR3 is TGTGCCACCTACAACTTCGATGGGAACACTGAAGCTTTCTTT. Protein: CATYNFDGNTEAFF.

V gene TRBV27 combines with J gene TRBJ2-1; maybe TRBD1 (6 bases). The germline gives CDR1 MNHEY, CDR2 SMNVEV (reference sequence). The CDR3 is made up of 13 amino acids. This chain's CDR3 is CASRRGSYNEQFF. Here the CDR3 DNA reads TGTGCTTCCCGAAGGGGGTCGTACAATGAGCAGTTCTTC.

V usage is TRBV7-8 and J usage is TRBJ1-5; D might be TRBD1 (5 bases). Germline V lookup: CDR1 SGHVS, CDR2 FQNEAQ. V lost 1 base and J 0 bases, leaving 16 bases between the germline ends. This CDR3 contains 18 residues. The CDR3: CASSLVSWGGVSNQPQHF. CDR3 in DNA: TGTGCCAGCAGCTTAGTCTCTTGGGGAGGGGTTAGCAATCAGCCCCAGCATTTT.

The table lists this clonotype with many counts. This chain uses TRBV3-1 with TRBJ2-7, with 12 nucleotides matching TRBD2. Germline CDR1 reads LGHDT; CDR2 reads YNNKEL (reference sequence). CDR3 size: 19 residues. Trimming cost V 0 bases and J 0 bases; bases outside gene matches: 9. In DNA form, the CDR3 reads TGTGCCAGCAGCCAAGATGTTGGGACTAGCGGGCGAAGCTCCTACGAGCAGTACTTC. Amino acid sequence: CASSQDVGTSGRSSYEQYF.

This chain uses TRBV9 with TRBJ1-4; TRBD1 matches 8 bases. V trimming: 2 bases; J trimming: 0 bases; junction bases outside the gene matches: 0. Germline V lookup: CDR1 SGDLS, CDR2 YYNGEE. The length of the CDR3 is 15 residues. The CDR3 nucleotides read TGTGCCAGCAGCGTGACAGGGGCAACTAATGAAAAACTGTTTTTT. This translates into CASSVTGATNEKLFF.

This clonotype was detected only a few times. The rearrangement joins TRBV5-5 to TRBJ2-7; TRBD2 might be the D (7 bases). Germline V gene data show CDR1 as SGHKS and CDR2 as YYEKEE (reference sequence). Between the trimmed V and J ends, which lost 4 bases and 7 bases, there was a span of 18 bases. CDR3 length equals 14 residues. CDR3 protein: CASSGVRGPREQYF. As DNA, the CDR3 is TGTGCCAGCAGCGGCGTGCGGGGGCCGAGGGAGCAGTACTTC.